This TCR beta chain comes out of a study of shared clonotypes between healthy human individuals. Study overall: Three plates were used per donor for CD4 naive, three for CD4 memory, two for CD8 naive and one for CD8 memory. Study-wide results and caveats: Compared with memory subsets, naive subsets generally had larger estimated richness.

Points on this clone: Its antigen is not known.

Naive-designated CD8 cells lacked CD45RO, were positively enriched for CCR7, and omitted terminally differentiated effector memory CD45RA+ cells. At a deep level, the assay was run. It was across several immunoSEQ plates that each subset's genomic DNA was evenly split. Data came from immunoSEQ multiplex PCR; TCRdb stores just in-frame clones and leaves some out. The data contain some 2.1 million clones, approximately 95% of them seen just once; the ten biggest clones take up 0.85% to 1.2%. Germline CDR1 and CDR2: MDHEN and SYDVKM. V was trimmed by 1 base and J by 0 bases, leaving 9 bases between them. The CDR3 loop spans 15 amino acids.

The V gene is TRBV28, the J gene TRBJ1-1, with D unclear. Sequenced material: naive CD8+ T cells sorted from blood. The sequence was collected from a man aged 18 to 30 in good health. CDR3 sequence reads: CASSLSRQLNTEAFF. The CDR3 DNA sequence: TGTGCCAGCAGTTTATCACGGCAGCTGAACACTGAAGCTTTCTTT.